Each of the 27 T cell receptor beta chains below was sequenced from the same sample in a study of T-cell reconstitution after alpha-beta-depleted transplantation in children. The TCRbeta library was prepared with unique molecular identifiers. Via MiXCR, TCRdb re-called the PCR reads, giving one row per CDR3 protein. Here the sample spans hundreds of thousands of distinct CDR3 sequences, roughly 13% being singletons. The sequencing here drew on PBMCs, mostly from graft donor cells, taken 360 days after TCRalphabeta/CD19-depleted stem cell transplant. All receptors derive from a male patient younger than 18 who had a stem cell transplant for acute myeloid leukemia, so the T cells may come from the graft donor.

This chain joins TRBV29-1 and TRBJ2-7; D may be TRBD1 (5 bases). Germline loops: CDR1 SQVTM, CDR2 ANQGSEA. The CDR3 totals 12 residues. The germline V and J ends were trimmed by 6 bases and 2 bases, with 11 bases remaining between them. In nucleotides, the CDR3 is TGCAGCGTCTTGACAGCGACCTACGAGCAGTACTTC. Protein product: CSVLTATYEQYF.

The gene calls are TRBV12-3 or TRBV12-4 and TRBJ2-7, with 9 bases fitting TRBD1. CDR3 length: 15 amino acids. The V and J ends lost 7 bases and 0 bases, in that order; junction bases with no gene match: 7. CDR3 bases: TGTGCCAGCACCACTACAGGGGGCAGCTCCTACGAGCAGTACTTC. Its protein is CASTTTGGSSYEQYF.

The sample holds a few counts of this clonotype. The chain links TRBV29-1 to TRBJ2-3; D ambiguous. CDR1 is SQVTM and CDR2 is ANQGSEA in the germline V gene. V was clipped by 8 bases and J by 1 base, with 7 bases between them. This CDR3 has 11 residues. The CDR3 region is CSYLRTDTQYF. DNA of the CDR3: TGCAGCTATCTCCGCACAGATACGCAGTATTTT.

This clonotype was observed a handful of times. The gene calls are TRBV20-1 and TRBJ2-1; D may match TRBD1 or TRBD2 (7 bases each). Trimming shortened V by 8 bases and J by 4 bases, and 27 bases separated the two germline ends. The CDR3 extends over 17 amino acids. Germline V lookup: CDR1 DFQATT, CDR2 SNEGSKA (reference sequence). CDR3 DNA sequence: TGCAGTAGCGGGATGGCAGGGGGACGGCAAATTTACAATGAGCAGTTCTTC. Translation gives CSSGMAGGRQIYNEQFF.

The chain carries TRBV7-2 and TRBJ2-7; D remains ambiguous. V dropped 8 bases and J dropped 2 bases, with 10 bases sitting between them. CDR1 and CDR2 (germline): SGHTA, FQGNSA. The CDR3 is 12 amino acids. This chain's CDR3 is CASQWKAYEQYF. For the CDR3, the DNA is TGTGCCAGCCAGTGGAAGGCCTACGAGCAGTACTTC.

The chain recombines TRBV29-1 with TRBJ1-5; 8 nucleotides line up with TRBD1. This CDR3 contains 15 residues. V shed 5 bases and J 1 base; nucleotides not matched to a gene: 7. CDR1 SQVTM and CDR2 ANQGSEA come from the germline V gene. The CDR3 DNA follows: TGCAGCGTTTCAGGGGGCTACGGGAGCAATCAGCCCCAGCATTTT. It yields the protein CSVSGGYGSNQPQHF.

J is TRBJ2-1 and V is TRBV18; no reliable D call. The CDR3 runs to 13 residues. The ends were cut back, 3 bases at V and 6 bases at J, with 9 bases in the middle. Germline V lookup: CDR1 KGHSH, CDR2 LQKENI. CDR3 nucleotides: TGTGCCAGCTCACCTACCGTGACCAATGAGCAGTTCTTC. Translated: CASSPTVTNEQFF.

The table lists this clonotype with many counts. One end of the junction varies from germline; a read error may be responsible. The CDR3 region has the DNA TGCAGTGCTAGGTCCCTCGGACAGGGGGGGTCCTATTTCTTC. It is translated as CSARSLGQGGSYFF. The V call is TRBV20-1, the J call TRBJ2-5; 10 positions match TRBD1. CDR3 length equals 14 residues. Germline loops: CDR1 DFQATT, CDR2 SNEGSKA (reference sequence).

The chain recombines TRBV9 with TRBJ1-1; D not resolved. The V and J ends lost 0 bases and 0 bases respectively, with 9 bases between them. This CDR3 is built from 15 residues. The germline V gene encodes CDR1 SGDLS and CDR2 YYNGEE. The CDR3 region has the DNA TGTGCCAGCAGCGTAGTGGATATCATGAACACTGAAGCTTTCTTT. Residues: CASSVVDIMNTEAFF.

This clonotype was seen only a few times. The chain has TRBV12-3 or TRBV12-4 and TRBJ2-7; 8 nucleotides line up with TRBD2. With 5 bases clipped from V and 2 bases from J, the junction kept 11 bases outside the gene matches. The CDR3 contains 16 residues. The CDR3 here is CASSPPRGGATYEQYF. In DNA, the CDR3 is TGTGCCAGCAGTCCCCCTCGGGGGGGGGCCACCTACGAGCAGTACTTC.

The rearrangement joins TRBV5-6 to TRBJ2-1; 13 bases line up with TRBD2. The CDR3 contains 16 residues. V lost 2 bases, J lost 6 bases, and 5 bases stayed unmatched. Germline CDR1 and CDR2: SGHDT and YYEEEE. CDR3 protein: CASSLGLAGVRNEQFF. The CDR3, as DNA: TGTGCCAGCAGCTTAGGACTAGCGGGAGTCCGCAATGAGCAGTTCTTC.

The gene calls are TRBV20-1 and TRBJ2-4; 8 bases match TRBD1. The germline V gene encodes CDR1 DFQATT and CDR2 SNEGSKA (reference sequence). This CDR3 has 15 amino acids. V lost 6 bases, J lost 2 bases, and 9 bases stayed unmatched. The CDR3 loop reads CSAPGTGTSKNIQYF. The CDR3 region has the DNA TGCAGTGCCCCCGGGACAGGTACTTCCAAAAACATTCAGTACTTC.

The gene calls are TRBV15 and TRBJ2-1; possibly TRBD2 for D (6 bases). Germline V gene data show CDR1 as LNHNV and CDR2 as YYDKDF (reference sequence). Trimming took off 0 bases at V and 10 bases at J, with 10 bases between the two ends. The CDR3 is 13 amino acids. The CDR3 DNA follows: TGTGCCACCAGCAGAGATCCTAGCGCGGAGCAGTTCTTC. It translates to CATSRDPSAEQFF. The full variable domain, in which reference TRBV15 and TRBJ2-1 provide the parts outside the CDR3, is DAMVIQNPRYQVTQFGKPVTLSCSQTLNHNVMYWYQQKSSQAPKLLFHYYDKDFNNEADTPDNFQSRRPNTSFCFLDIRSPGLGDTAMYLCATSRDPSAEQFFGPGTRLTVL.

The J gene is TRBJ1-2, the V gene TRBV28; D unresolved. Germline CDR1 reads MDHEN; CDR2 reads SYDVKM. Trimming cost V 5 bases and J 7 bases, with 17 bases left between them. This CDR3 is built from 14 residues. The chain's CDR3 is CASSPRGRDLGYTF. Written as DNA, the CDR3 is TGTGCCAGCAGTCCCCGAGGCAGAGACCTTGGCTACACCTTC.

This clonotype has at least ten counts. The chain carries TRBV7-2 and TRBJ2-1; 7 nucleotides align to TRBD2. Losses at the gene ends were 0 bases for V and 5 bases for J; bases not matched to a gene: 4. The CDR3 is 15 amino acids. Germline V CDR1 and CDR2: SGHTA, FQGNSA. CDR3 region: CASSLAGGPHNEQFF. DNA of the CDR3: TGTGCCAGCAGCTTAGCGGGAGGGCCCCACAATGAGCAGTTCTTC.

In this sample, this clonotype turned up many times. The chain uses TRBV10-3 and TRBJ2-3, with D possibly matching TRBD2 (6 bases). Per germline, CDR1 ENHRY and CDR2 SYGVKD. The CDR3 contains 17 residues. The germline V and J ends were trimmed by 0 bases and 5 bases, with 18 bases remaining between them. The CDR3 protein is CAISESVLEGVKDTQYF. The CDR3 DNA sequence: TGTGCCATCAGTGAGTCGGTCTTGGAGGGAGTGAAAGATACGCAGTATTTT.

The chain carries TRBV12-3 or TRBV12-4 and TRBJ2-7; 8 bases align to TRBD2. The CDR3 contains 15 residues. With V trimmed by 5 bases and J by 2 bases, 8 bases remained unmatched. CDR3 region: CASSESLAAAYEQYF. DNA of the CDR3: TGTGCCAGCAGTGAGTCACTAGCGGCAGCCTACGAGCAGTACTTC.

The rearrangement joins TRBV7-3 to TRBJ2-7; 14 bases map to TRBD2. In germline, CDR1 is SGHTA, CDR2 FQGTGA. Trimming cost V 5 bases and J 7 bases; bases outside gene matches: 10. The CDR3 loop spans 16 amino acids. The CDR3 sequence is CASSPTGTSGSVEQYF. In nucleotides, the CDR3 is TGTGCCAGCAGCCCTACTGGGACTAGCGGGAGTGTTGAGCAGTACTTC.

The J gene is TRBJ2-7, the V gene TRBV28; 9 bases line up with TRBD2. The germline gives CDR1 MDHEN, CDR2 SYDVKM. The CDR3 covers 14 residues. V trimming: 5 bases; J trimming: 3 bases; junction bases outside the gene matches: 5. In DNA, the CDR3 is TGTGCCAGCAGTCCGCTAGCGGGACTCTACGAGCAGTACTTC. Its protein is CASSPLAGLYEQYF.

The chain employs TRBV29-1 and TRBJ1-3; 9 nucleotides agree with TRBD1. Germline CDR1 SQVTM, CDR2 ANQGSEA. Trimming removed 5 bases from V and 3 bases from J; junction bases left unmatched: 2. CDR3 length: 13 amino acids. This chain's CDR3 is CSVTGQGGNTIYF. The CDR3 DNA sequence: TGCAGCGTTACGGGACAGGGTGGAAACACCATATATTTT.

The chain carries TRBV20-1 and TRBJ2-1; 10 nucleotides line up with TRBD2. This CDR3 spans 14 amino acids. Looked up from germline, CDR1 is DFQATT and CDR2 is SNEGSKA (reference sequence). The CDR3 DNA reads TGCACCAAAGGTGGGCTAGCGGGAGCGGATGAGCAGTTCTTC. This codes for CTKGGLAGADEQFF.

This clonotype was seen only a few times. The chain uses TRBV20-1 and TRBJ2-7; D ambiguous. The ends were cut back, 1 base at V and 6 bases at J, with 4 bases in the middle. CDR1 and CDR2 (germline): DFQATT, SNEGSKA (reference sequence). There are 10 residues in the CDR3. CDR3 coding DNA: TGCAGTGCTAGAGGGGGCGAGCAGTACTTC. Amino acids: CSARGGEQYF.

The chain uses TRBV20-1 and TRBJ2-1; 7 bases agree with TRBD2. The CDR3 contains 14 residues. The germline CDR1 and CDR2 sequences are DFQATT and SNEGSKA (reference sequence). The trim removed 7 bases at V and 2 bases at J, leaving 8 bases unmatched. The CDR3 loop reads CSVLAGDTYNEQFF. The CDR3 nucleotides read TGCAGTGTCTTGGCGGGAGACACCTACAATGAGCAGTTCTTC.

This clonotype has more than one count but fewer than ten. The V call is TRBV5-6, the J call TRBJ2-7; D might be TRBD2 (6 bases). This CDR3 has 16 residues. V was cut by 4 bases and J by 2 bases, with 19 bases left in between. CDR1 is SGHDT, CDR2 YYEEEE, per germline. CDR3 in DNA: TGTGCCAGCAGCCCGCCGGGCTGGCGGGGACCCTACGAGCAGTACGTC. Translating gives CASSPPGWRGPYEQYV.

This chain uses TRBV24-1 with TRBJ1-2; the D gene is possibly TRBD1 (6 bases). Germline assignment: CDR1 KGHDR and CDR2 SFDVKD. This CDR3 has 13 amino acids. V was trimmed by 11 bases and J by 3 bases, leaving 15 bases between them. The CDR3 nucleotides are TGTGCCAGCCGGACAGTGCTTGACTATGGCTACACCTTC. Its protein is CASRTVLDYGYTF.

This clonotype was counted ten times or more. The rearrangement joins TRBV10-3 to TRBJ2-4; 9 nucleotides match TRBD1. CDR1 ENHRY and CDR2 SYGVKD come from the germline V gene. J lost 8 bases, V lost 10 bases, and 9 bases had no gene match. The length of the CDR3 is 13 residues. The DNA of the CDR3 is TGTGCCACCAAACAGGGGGCAAGGGACATTCAGTACTTC. Its translation: CATKQGARDIQYF.

The rearrangement links TRBV29-1 to TRBJ2-2; tentatively, D is TRBD2 (5 bases). CDR1 is SQVTM and CDR2 is ANQGSEA in the germline V gene. Trimming left V 4 bases short and J 0 bases short, with 12 bases between. This CDR3 region has 15 residues. CDR3 residues: CSVGGAGTNTGELFF. For the CDR3, the DNA is TGCAGCGTTGGCGGTGCGGGCACGAACACCGGGGAGCTGTTTTTT.